The clone carrying this T cell receptor beta chain was detected many times. Newly diagnosed hyperthyroidism patients aged 18 to 65 years had disease lasting under 2 months. Diagnostic decisions used clinical symptoms, serum thyroxine and TRAb, thyroid ultrasound and orbital computed tomography. At first hyperthyroidism diagnosis, before any ophthalmopathy symptoms, the blood sample was collected. PBMCs came from more than 9.5 ml fresh peripheral blood. RNA transcripts yielded amplified TCR beta CDR3 regions. The study used the HTBI primer set for a first-round RT-PCR of the TCR CDR3. TCRdb reprocessed the multiplex PCR reads via MiXCR and lists one record per CDR3 protein. Of approximately 620,000 distinct CDR3 sequences in the sample, roughly 14% are singletons; the top ten hold almost 6%. This entry is derived from a study of T cells in Graves' hyperthyroidism and ophthalmopathy. This CDR3 is 14 amino acids long. Germline CDR1 SGHDN, CDR2 FVKESK. The V end lost 1 base, the J end lost 7 bases, and 11 bases lay between the germline ends.

The specimen was blood. This sequence was found in a woman in her twenties or thirties with Graves' hyperthyroidism that later progressed to Graves' ophthalmopathy. This chain links TRBV14 with TRBJ2-1; D tentatively reads TRBD1 or TRBD2 (5 bases each). CDR3 in DNA: TGTGCCAGCAGCCAAGCAATCGGGGCTAATGAGCAGTTCTTC. Its translation is CASSQAIGANEQFF. The full variable domain, its missing parts supplied by reference TRBV14 and TRBJ2-1, is EAGVTQFPSHSVIEKGQTVTLRCDPISGHDNLYWYRRVMGKEIKFLLHFVKESKQDESGMPNNRFLAERTGGTYSTLKVQPAELEDSGVYFCASSQAIGANEQFFGPGTRLTVL.